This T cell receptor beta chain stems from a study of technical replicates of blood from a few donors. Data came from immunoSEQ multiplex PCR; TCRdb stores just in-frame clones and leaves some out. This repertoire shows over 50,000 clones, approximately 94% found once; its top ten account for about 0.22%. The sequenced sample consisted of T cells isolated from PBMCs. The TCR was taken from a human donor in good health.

The CDR3 nucleotides read TGTGCCATGGCTAGCGGGGCCGAGGATGAGCAGTTCTTC. This codes for CAMASGAEDEQFF. The V call is TRBV10-3, the J call TRBJ2-1, with 9 bases lining up with TRBD2. CDR3 length: 13 amino acids. The V gene's germline CDR1 is ENHRY and CDR2 SYGVKD. The V and J ends lost 9 bases and 8 bases, in that order; junction bases with no gene match: 8.